Following are 6 T cell receptor beta chains from one sample sequenced in a study of blood T cell repertoires in COVID-19. TCRdb's table, derived via immunoSEQ multiplex PCR, lists solely in-frame clones and lacks some. The sample gives 250,000 to 350,000 clones, approximately 90% of which show up once; around 0.8% is in the top ten. The sample taken for sequencing was peripheral blood. All receptors come from a man aged 25 to 40 with acute or convalescent COVID-19.

The CDR3 region has the DNA TGTGCCAGCCCATTCGCAGGGGGCCAGGAGACCCAGTACTTC. It translates to CASPFAGGQETQYF. V gene TRBV19 combines with J gene TRBJ2-5; 8 bases fit TRBD1. Germline CDR1 and CDR2: LNHDA and SQIVND (reference sequence). V trimming: 9 bases; J trimming: 5 bases; junction bases outside the gene matches: 11. This CDR3 is built from 14 residues.

The chain is built from TRBV7-9 and TRBJ1-2, with a possible D match to TRBD1 (6 bases). Germline CDR1 and CDR2: SEHNR and FQNEAQ (reference sequence). The CDR3 is 15 residues long. Trimming shortened V by 2 bases and J by 5 bases, and 15 bases separated the two germline ends. The CDR3 protein is CASSLTTGKWYGYTF. CDR3 DNA sequence: TGTGCCAGCAGCTTAACGACAGGAAAGTGGTATGGCTACACCTTC.

The chain is built from TRBV7-2 and TRBJ1-2, with a tentative D call TRBD1 (6 bases). V gave up 5 bases and J gave up 1 base, with 8 bases separating them. This CDR3 has 13 amino acids. Germline lookup yields CDR1 SGHTA and CDR2 FQGNSA. CDR3 loop: CASSPDSNYGYTF. In DNA form, the CDR3 reads TGTGCCAGCAGCCCGGACAGTAACTATGGCTACACCTTC. Full variable domain (outside the CDR3, taken from reference TRBV7-2 and TRBJ1-2): GAGVSQSPSNKVTEKGKDVELRCDPISGHTALYWYRQSLGQGLEFLIYFQGNSAPDKSGLPSDRFSAERTGGSVSTLTIQRTQQEDSAVYLCASSPDSNYGYTFGSGTRLTVV.

To note about this clone: This specimen includes other DNA sequences encoding the same CDR3. The chain uses TRBV9 and TRBJ2-2, with TRBD2 as a possible D gene (6 bases). The germline CDR1 and CDR2 sequences are SGDLS and YYNGEE. The V end was cut by 2 bases, the J end by 8 bases, with 7 bases between. This CDR3 comprises 12 residues. CDR3: CASSVGGGELFF. The CDR3 DNA follows: TGTGCCAGCAGCGTCGGAGGGGGGGAGCTGTTTTTT.

The chain employs TRBV9 and TRBJ2-1; 12 bases agree with TRBD2. The CDR3 length is 15 residues. J lost 8 bases, V lost 3 bases, and 6 bases had no gene match. CDR1 and CDR2 from the germline V gene are SGDLS and YYNGEE. CDR3 coding DNA: TGTGCCAGCAGCGCGTCCGGGACTAGCGGGTATGAGCAGTTCTTC. It codes for CASSASGTSGYEQFF.

The J gene is TRBJ2-1, the V gene TRBV19, with D uncertain. This CDR3 is 16 amino acids long. V gave up 0 bases and J gave up 6 bases, with 15 bases separating them. The germline V gene has CDR1 LNHDA and CDR2 SQIVND (reference sequence). CDR3 DNA: TGTGCCAGTAGTATAGAAAGACGGCGGCTACCCAATGAGCAGTTCTTC. Protein product: CASSIERRRLPNEQFF. The full variable domain, in which reference TRBV19 and TRBJ2-1 provide the parts outside the CDR3, is DGGITQSPKYLFRKEGQNVTLSCEQNLNHDAMYWYRQDPGQGLRLIYYSQIVNDFQKGDIAEGYSVSREKKESFPLTVTSAQKNPTAFYLCASSIERRRLPNEQFFGPGTRLTVL.